The present TCR beta chain was sequenced within a study of blood T cell repertoires in COVID-19. There are 13 residues in the CDR3. With 4 bases clipped from V and 2 bases from J, the junction kept 5 bases outside the gene matches. From germline, CDR1 is GTSNPN and CDR2 SVGIG (reference sequence). Some clones are missing from TCRdb's copy, which holds only in-frame ones; the method was immunoSEQ multiplex PCR. Among fewer than 200,000 clones listed, 80% to 90% were seen once. The genes are TRBV30 and TRBJ2-7; TRBD1 matches 7 bases. This receptor was identified in a woman aged 18-35 years who had recovered from COVID-19. Specimen: PBMCs or T cells enriched from blood (not recorded which). This chain's CDR3 is CAWKNRGTYEQYF. For the CDR3, the DNA is TGTGCCTGGAAGAACAGGGGAACCTACGAGCAGTACTTC.